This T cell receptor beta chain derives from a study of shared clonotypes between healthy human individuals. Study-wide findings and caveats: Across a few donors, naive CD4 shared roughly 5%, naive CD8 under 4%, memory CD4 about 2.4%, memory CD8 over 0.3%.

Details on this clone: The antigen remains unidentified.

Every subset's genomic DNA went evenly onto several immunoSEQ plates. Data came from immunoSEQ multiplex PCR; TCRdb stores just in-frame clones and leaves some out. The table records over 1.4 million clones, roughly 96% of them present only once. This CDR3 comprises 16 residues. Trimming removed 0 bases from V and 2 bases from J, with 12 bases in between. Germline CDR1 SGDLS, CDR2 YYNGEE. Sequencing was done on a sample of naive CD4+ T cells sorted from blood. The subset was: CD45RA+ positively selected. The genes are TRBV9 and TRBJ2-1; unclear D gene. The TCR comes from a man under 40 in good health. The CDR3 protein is CASSVASQVPYNEQFF. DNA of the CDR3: TGTGCCAGCAGCGTAGCGAGTCAAGTACCCTACAATGAGCAGTTCTTC.